The T cell receptor (beta chain) under discussion was sequenced for a study of blood T cell repertoires in COVID-19 (dated by TCRdb to 2018 to 2020). For the study in its entirety: Samples from collaborators originated in the United States, Italy and Spain and spanned both the acute and convalescent phases of COVID-19. The material from the prospective study consisted of cDNA or gDNA derived from T cells, B-cell-depleted T cells, or PBMCs. Deeply sampled blood TCRbeta repertoires from subjects exposed to, actively infected with, or recovered from COVID-19 were included in the dataset. The repertoires were released in a freely available public database intended as a resource for research on the immune response to SARS-CoV-2. Samples were obtained from the ongoing ImmuneRACE study (first 160 participants) and from some 1,300 subjects provided by 6 global collaborators. Sample metadata almost always included a de-identified subject ID, COVID-19 status, age in years and sex. Where available, HLA class I and class II types were taken from metadata supplied by the sample provider and were not determined by assay-based typing. The research as a whole found: The amount of clinical and demographic metadata varied by source and participant and was provided uncurated.

The immunoSEQ Assay, a bias-controlled multiplex PCR, was used to amplify TCRbeta CDR3 regions from genomic DNA. As for the authors' bioinformatics: The number of nucleated cells in each sample was estimated by amplification of reference gene primers within the assay. Sequence reads were collapsed and filtered to measure the absolute abundance of every unique TCRbeta CDR3 rearrangement. For each sample, productive Simpson clonality was calculated by taking the square root of Simpson's diversity index across productive rearrangements. Imported from immuneACCESS, the table was reduced by TCRdb to in-frame sequences with V and J called. These copies leave out some clones; in studies compared against another copy, an unresolved V gene accounts for under half, and the cause of the remainder is not known. V and J calls and clone size follow that table, whereas D and trimming were derived from the DNA. The sample profile shows roughly 280,000 clones; 88% of them were found once. The ten largest clones capture 10% to 12% of the sample.

As for this clone: No cognate antigen has been identified for it. Within one base of it there is no much larger clone, and no base qualities were kept. Other nucleotide sequences in the sample specify the same CDR3.

At one collaborating source in Seattle, patients were enrolled during active infection and were followed longitudinally through the course of disease. Whole blood was collected in K2EDTA tubes by collaborating institutions according to the institutions' own protocols. For TCRbeta analysis, collaborator samples were shipped as frozen whole blood, as isolated PBMCs, or as DNA extracted from either sample type. V lost 3 bases and J lost 3 bases, and the count of bases not matched to a germline gene is 3. Inclusive of the bounding cysteine and phenylalanine, the CDR3 is 14 residues long. The DNA shown is the 42-base CDR3, in frame from base 1. CDR1 and CDR2 are read off the germline V gene (reference sequence) as LNHDA and SQIVND.

The V gene is TRBV19 and the J gene is TRBJ2-7; 9 bases in between match TRBD1. The clonotype comes from a woman aged 25 to 39 with COVID-19, enrolled during active disease. Sample: peripheral blood. Here the CDR3 is given as CASSISGQGYEQYF. The DNA is TGTGCCAGTAGTATTTCGGGACAGGGCTACGAGCAGTACTTC.